Listed below are T cell receptor beta chains from one sample, sequenced in a study of blood T cell repertoires in COVID-19. Method: immunoSEQ multiplex PCR; TCRdb's copy keeps in-frame clones and lacks some. The sample has approximately 490,000 clones; roughly 87% are singletons. Sequencing used PBMCs or T cells enriched from blood (not recorded which). All receptors derive from a woman younger than 35 who had recovered from COVID-19. Each CDR3 is given with its conserved first and last residue. The D gene is left open where the match is weak.

d_gene,v_gene,CDR3aa
-,TRBV2,CASSRTGNSVEQYF
-,TRBV12-5,CASGVPPGEAFF
TRBD1,TRBV5-1,CASSYDRVYNSPLHF
-,TRBV5-6,CASSFEGGDTEAFF
-,TRBV9,CASSSPGGIRTDTQYF
-,TRBV6-1,CASSDYGGTEAFF
-,TRBV11-2,CASSFFPQSEAFF
-,TRBV5-6,CASSWDIDSPLHF
-,TRBV4-1,CASSQPTTGTTEAFF
-,TRBV28,CASNRRVGSDGYTF
-,TRBV2,CASSEGGGGYTF
-,TRBV28,CASLQGNTIYF
TRBD2,TRBV6-2/TRBV6-3,CASSQSVAGTPGELFF
-,TRBV29-1,CSVEAPAGANVLTF
TRBD1,TRBV24-1,CATSDLDRGSEKLFF
-,TRBV29-1,CSVGSRGGSEAFF
TRBD2,TRBV7-2,CASSLVASGGLNEQFF
-,TRBV5-1,CASSLTGRDTEAFF
-,TRBV5-1,CASSPSDSSGANVLTF
-,TRBV5-6,CASSVLQGDNQPQHF
-,TRBV28,CASRGAGADQPQHF
TRBD1,TRBV20-1,CSARTTDREFF
TRBD1,TRBV28,CASSLHGTGREDGYTF
TRBD1,TRBV9,CASSVGGTGGQETQYF